A selection of T cell receptor beta chains follows, all from one sample in a study of blood T cells in healthy people across ages. Via MiXCR, TCRdb re-called the 5' RACE reads, giving one row per CDR3 protein. The sample has about 640,000 distinct CDR3 sequences, around 54% seen once; the top ten hold around 37%. Sequenced material: blood. These receptors originate from a man aged 55 to 70 in good health. Both conserved end residues are part of each CDR3. A D gene is named only where the DNA matches it firmly. Only some rows state a clone size, as once, few, many or a class for expanded clones.

V gene	D gene	clone size	CDR3 length	J gene	CDR3 DNA	CDR3 protein
TRBV2	TRBD1	.	14	TRBJ1-2	TGTGCCAGCATGAGAGACAGGGGAACTTTTGGCTACACCTTC	CASMRDRGTFGYTF
TRBV20-1	TRBD1	.	17	TRBJ1-5	TGCAGTGCTAGCCCCCGGGGACAGGGACAGAGCAATCAGCCCCAGCATTTT	CSASPRGQGQSNQPQHF
TRBV18	.	.	13	TRBJ1-2	TGTGCCAGCTCCGGGTCCTCGTCCCTGGGCTACACCTTC	CASSGSSSLGYTF
TRBV4-2	.	.	16	TRBJ2-1	TGTGCCAGCAGCCAAGTTACGTCAAGCTCCTACAATGAGCAGTTCTTC	CASSQVTSSSYNEQFF
TRBV20-1	TRBD2	.	15	TRBJ2-3	TGCAGTGCAGAAGGACTAGCGGGATACACAGATACGCAGTATTTT	CSAEGLAGYTDTQYF
TRBV10-3	TRBD1	.	16	TRBJ1-1	TGTGCCATCAGTGAGACGGGACAGGGGGCGGACACTGAAGCTTTCTTT	CAISETGQGADTEAFF
TRBV2	TRBD1	.	14	TRBJ1-5	TGTGCCAGCAGTCAACAGGGGGCTAGTCAGCCCCAGCATTTT	CASSQQGASQPQHF
TRBV20-1	.	.	12	TRBJ2-1	TGCAGTGCTAAGGCAGGGAAGGGTGAGCAGTTCTTC	CSAKAGKGEQFF
TRBV10-3	TRBD2	.	15	TRBJ2-1	TGTGCCATCAGTGAGCGGACTAGCGGGAACAATGAGCGGTTCTTC	CAISERTSGNNERFF
TRBV3-1	TRBD2	.	15	TRBJ2-5	TGTGCCAGCAGCCAACGGCGGGGGGAACAAGAGACCCAGTACTTC	CASSQRRGEQETQYF
TRBV6-2/TRBV6-3	TRBD2	.	20	TRBJ2-1	TGTGCCAACAGACCAGAGGGCCCAATTAGCGGGGGGGGGAGCTACAATGAGCAGTTCTTC	CANRPEGPISGGGSYNEQFF
TRBV4-1	.	.	16	TRBJ2-1	TGCACCAGCAGCCGAGACCCAGAAAGCTCCTACAATGAGCAGTTCTTC	CTSSRDPESSYNEQFF
TRBV29-1	TRBD2	.	15	TRBJ2-3	TGCAGCGTTGAGGGCGGGGGGGTCAGCACAGATACGCAGGATTTT	CSVEGGGVSTDTQDF
TRBV20-1	TRBD2	once	14	TRBJ2-7	TGCAGTGCACCGCTAGCGGGGGGGCTTAACGAGCAGTACTTC	CSAPLAGGLNEQYF
TRBV20-1	TRBD2	.	18	TRBJ2-2	TGCAGTGCTAGAGTCCCACTAGCGGGGGACCTTAACACCGGGGAGCTGTTTTTT	CSARVPLAGDLNTGELFF
TRBV12-3/TRBV12-4	.	.	13	TRBJ1-1	TGTGCCAGCCGCTCCAGGGGGAACACTGAAGCTTTCTTT	CASRSRGNTEAFF
TRBV11-2	.	few	14	TRBJ2-1	TGTGCCAGCAGCGGGGCGGGTCGGTACAATGAGCAGTTCTTC	CASSGAGRYNEQFF
TRBV6-5	TRBD2	.	16	TRBJ2-3	TGTGCCAGCAGTACTCTAGCGGGGGGGGGCACAGATACGCAGTATTTT	CASSTLAGGGTDTQYF
TRBV5-1	TRBD1	once	16	TRBJ1-1	TGCGCCAGCAGCTTGGCCCAGGGGGCGGTGAACACTGAAGCTTTCTTT	CASSLAQGAVNTEAFF
TRBV20-1	.	.	11	TRBJ2-3	TGCAGTGTGACGGCTGACGATACGCAGTATTTT	CSVTADDTQYF
TRBV12-3/TRBV12-4	.	.	14	TRBJ2-5	TGTGCCAGCACCAATGAGAGACTAGAGGAGACCCAGTACTTC	CASTNERLEETQYF
TRBV2	TRBD1	.	15	TRBJ2-6	TGTGCCAGCATACGGACAGGGAGTGGGGCCAACGTCCTGACTTTC	CASIRTGSGANVLTF
TRBV10-3	TRBD1	few	15	TRBJ2-7	TGTGCCATCAGCCCCGGGACAGTGGGGATATACGAGCAGTACTTC	CAISPGTVGIYEQYF
TRBV2	TRBD2	.	17	TRBJ2-1	TGTGCCAGCAGTGCATTGGGAGGGACTAGCGGGGTGAATGAGCAGTTCTTC	CASSALGGTSGVNEQFF
TRBV7-2	TRBD1	.	17	TRBJ1-6	TGTGCCAGCAGCCCAACGACAGGGGCCCATTATAATTCACCCCTCCACTTT	CASSPTTGAHYNSPLHF
TRBV15	.	.	15	TRBJ1-5	TGTGCCACCAGCGCCCTCGCAGGGATGAAGCAGCCCCAGCATTTT	CATSALAGMKQPQHF
TRBV7-2	TRBD1	.	14	TRBJ1-1	TGTGCCAGCAGCCCCAGGGGGGGGGGCACTGAGGCTTTCTTT	CASSPRGGGTEAFF
TRBV2	TRBD2	.	16	TRBJ2-5	TGTGCCAGCAGTGTAACTAGCGGGGGTGGCACAGAGACCCAGTACTTC	CASSVTSGGGTETQYF
TRBV21-1	.	.	17	TRBJ1-2	TGTGCCAGCAGCAAAGGTCCGGGGGCAGGGGGCTTTGATGGCTACACCTTC	CASSKGPGAGGFDGYTF
TRBV5-1	TRBD1	.	14	TRBJ2-7	TGCGCCAGCAGCCCGGGCGGACAGGAGGACGAGCAGTACTTC	CASSPGGQEDEQYF
TRBV7-9	TRBD2	.	16	TRBJ2-5	TGTGCCAGCAGCTTACGGGGACTAGCGGGAGTAGAGACCCAGTACTTC	CASSLRGLAGVETQYF
TRBV4-1	.	few	16	TRBJ2-7	TGCGCCAGCAGCCAAGATGGGAACAGGCAACCCTACGAGCAGTACTTC	CASSQDGNRQPYEQYF
TRBV20-1	.	.	14	TRBJ1-1	TGCAGTGCTACCTGGGAAGGGGGAACCGCTGAAGCTTTCTTT	CSATWEGGTAEAFF
TRBV20-1	TRBD2	.	16	TRBJ2-1	TGCAGTGCCCTCGGACTAGCAGGAACCTTTCTCCATGAGCAGTTCTTC	CSALGLAGTFLHEQFF
TRBV27	TRBD1	few	16	TRBJ1-2	TGTGCCAGCAGACCCACAGGACAGGGGGTGAACTATGGCTACACCTTC	CASRPTGQGVNYGYTF
TRBV27	.	.	13	TRBJ1-1	TGTGCCAGCAGGAACCCCCGACAGGATGAAGCTTTCTTT	CASRNPRQDEAFF
TRBV7-6	.	few	15	TRBJ1-4	TGTGCCAGCAGCTTAGACCCGGGAACTAATGAAAAACTGTTTTTT	CASSLDPGTNEKLFF
TRBV19	TRBD1	.	13	TRBJ2-7	TGTGCCAGTAGCAATACAGGGGACTACGAGCAGTACTTC	CASSNTGDYEQYF
TRBV5-1	.	few	16	TRBJ1-5	TGCGCCAGCAGCCGGGCCCCTGGGGGGGTTGGTCAGCCCCAGCATTTT	CASSRAPGGVGQPQHF
TRBV7-9	.	.	14	TRBJ1-1	TGTGCCAGCAGCCGTCGACCGGGTGGCACTGAAGCTTTCTTT	CASSRRPGGTEAFF
TRBV3-1	TRBD2	.	16	TRBJ2-5	TGTGCCAGCAGCCAAGATATTGCTAGCGGCCAAGAGACCCAGTACTTC	CASSQDIASGQETQYF
TRBV2	.	.	14	TRBJ2-5	TGTGCCAGCAAAGGCGGGGCTCTCCAAGAGACCCAGTACTTC	CASKGGALQETQYF
TRBV6-1	.	.	12	TRBJ2-2	TGCGCCGCAGGCAGGGTTAACGGGGAGCTGTTTTTT	CAAGRVNGELFF
TRBV10-3	.	.	17	TRBJ2-1	TGTGCCATCAGTGAGGCCGCCTTGGGCGGTTCCTACAATGAGCAGTTCTTC	CAISEAALGGSYNEQFF
TRBV29-1	.	few	12	TRBJ2-1	TGCAGCGTACACAGGGCCTACAATGAGCAGTTCTTC	CSVHRAYNEQFF
TRBV18	.	.	15	TRBJ1-2	TGTGCCAGCTCACCGAGGACCCCGTTGGGTGATGGCTACACCTTC	CASSPRTPLGDGYTF
TRBV9	.	.	16	TRBJ2-3	TGTGCCAGCAGCCCGGATGAAGGGGGGGTCGCAGATACGCAGTATTTT	CASSPDEGGVADTQYF
TRBV5-1	.	few	13	TRBJ1-2	TGCGCCAGCAGCTTTGGGGCAGAGTATGGCTACACCTTC	CASSFGAEYGYTF
TRBV5-1	TRBD2	.	17	TRBJ2-3	TGCGCCAGCAGCACCGCCGGGGTAGCGGGGGACACAGATACGCAGTATTTT	CASSTAGVAGDTDTQYF
TRBV4-1	TRBD1	.	15	TRBJ2-7	TGCGCCAGCAGGGATCCCGGGACAGGCGCCTACGAGCAGTACTTC	CASRDPGTGAYEQYF
TRBV20-1	TRBD2	few	17	TRBJ2-1	TGCAGTTTTAATAATGGCGGGGGGACAACCCGGTACAATGAGCAGTTCTTC	CSFNNGGGTTRYNEQFF
TRBV5-1	TRBD2	few	16	TRBJ2-1	TGCGCCAGCAGCTTGTCGGCGGGGGGCCAATACAATGAGCAGTTCTTC	CASSLSAGGQYNEQFF
TRBV20-1	TRBD1	few	14	TRBJ2-5	TGCAGTGCTAGTAGGGGGACAGGGGAAGAGACCCAGTACTTC	CSASRGTGEETQYF
TRBV6-6	.	few	16	TRBJ1-5	TGTGCCAGCGAGGGAGGTATCGGTTTAGGGAATCAGCCCCAGCATTTT	CASEGGIGLGNQPQHF
TRBV7-9	.	once	14	TRBJ1-1	TGTGTCAGCAGCTTACTAACAGTGAACACTGAAGCTTTCTTT	CVSSLLTVNTEAFF
TRBV5-6	TRBD1	.	16	TRBJ2-5	TGTGCCAGCAGCTATCCGGGACAGGGGCGCCAAGAGACCCAGTACTTC	CASSYPGQGRQETQYF
TRBV12-3/TRBV12-4	TRBD2	.	15	TRBJ2-1	TGTGCCAGCAGCAAAACTAGCGGGGGGGCCTATGAGCAGTTCTTC	CASSKTSGGAYEQFF